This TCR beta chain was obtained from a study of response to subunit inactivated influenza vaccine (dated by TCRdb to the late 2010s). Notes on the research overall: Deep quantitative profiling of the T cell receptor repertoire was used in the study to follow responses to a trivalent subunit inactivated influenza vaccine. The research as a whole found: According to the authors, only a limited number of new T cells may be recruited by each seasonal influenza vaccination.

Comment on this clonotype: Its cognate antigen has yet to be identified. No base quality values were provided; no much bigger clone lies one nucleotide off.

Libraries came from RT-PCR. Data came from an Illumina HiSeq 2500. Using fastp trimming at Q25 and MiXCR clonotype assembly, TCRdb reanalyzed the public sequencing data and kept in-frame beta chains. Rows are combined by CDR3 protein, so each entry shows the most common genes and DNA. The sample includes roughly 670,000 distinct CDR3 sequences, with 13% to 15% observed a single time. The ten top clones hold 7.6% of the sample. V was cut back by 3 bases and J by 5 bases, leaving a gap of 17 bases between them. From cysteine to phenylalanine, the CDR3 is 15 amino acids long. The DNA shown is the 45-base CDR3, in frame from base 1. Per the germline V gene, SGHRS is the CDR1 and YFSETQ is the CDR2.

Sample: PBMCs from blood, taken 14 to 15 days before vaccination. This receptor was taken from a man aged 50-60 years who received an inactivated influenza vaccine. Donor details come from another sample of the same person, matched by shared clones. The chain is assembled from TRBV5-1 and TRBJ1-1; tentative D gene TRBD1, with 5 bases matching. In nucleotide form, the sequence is TGCGCCAGCAGCTCTGGAGGGGTTATGGGTACTGAAGCTTTCTTT. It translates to CASSSGGVMGTEAFF.